This T cell receptor (beta chain) stems from a study of shared clonotypes between healthy human individuals. Per the germline V gene, CDR1 is LNHDA and CDR2 is SQIVND (reference sequence). CDR3 size: 17 residues. The trim removed 3 bases at V and 4 bases at J, leaving 10 bases unmatched. TCRdb's copy holds only in-frame clones and misses some; the assay was immunoSEQ multiplex PCR. This table has 2 million to 3 million clones, more than 85% appearing once. The chain has TRBV19 and TRBJ1-1, with 11 bases that match TRBD1. This clonotype originated in a man aged 18 to 29 in good health. Some clones in this sample may be carry-over from other donors' samples. Sequencing used naive CD4+ T cells from PBMCs. The subset is: CD45RA+ positively selected. CDR3 nucleotides: TGTGCCAGTAGTATTCCCGGACAGGGGGCGCGGGGCACTGAAGCTTTCTTT. Translated, it gives CASSIPGQGARGTEAFF.